This T cell receptor (beta chain) was obtained from a study of early T cells in non-severe SARS-CoV-2 infection. Across the whole study: Unsorted whole-blood RNA was sequenced in bulk, leaving chains unpaired.

Germline V gene data show CDR1 as LNHDA and CDR2 as SQIVND (reference sequence). V trimming: 4 bases; J trimming: 0 bases; junction bases outside the gene matches: 2. The CDR3 loop spans 16 amino acids. This clonotype was counted many times. Its specificity is unknown. Researchers tagged individual cDNA molecules with unique molecular identifiers. Via MiXCR, TCRdb re-called the 5' RACE reads, giving one row per CDR3 protein. Of 32,000 or so distinct CDR3 sequences detected, 5% to 6.5% appear once; the ten largest clones hold roughly 4.8%. Broader study findings: Anti-spike CD8 responses were favored in VDJdb matching, and private and CD4 specificities were missed.

The V and J genes are TRBV19 and TRBJ2-4, with 11 bases that match TRBD2. The clonotype was recovered from an adult who was a healthcare worker with PCR-confirmed SARS-CoV-2 infection or an uninfected control (not recorded which). Sequenced material: whole blood. DNA of the CDR3: TGTGCCAGTAGTACCGGACTAGCGGGAGCCAAAAACATTCAGTACTTC. It is translated as CASSTGLAGAKNIQYF.